The next 15 T cell receptor beta chains were all read from a single sample in a study of metastatic and nonmetastatic thyroid tumors. Each patient came to thyroid surgery without any prior treatment (of any kind). From the PCR reads, TCRdb re-called clones with MiXCR. The profile shows tens of thousands of clones, approximately 11% of them singletons. The sequenced sample was blood. Every receptor here comes from a female donor with papillary thyroid cancer or a benign thyroid nodule (not recorded which). Some clones in this sample may be carry-over from other donors' samples.

The sample holds many counts of this clone. V is TRBV24-1 and J is TRBJ2-7; 9 bases match TRBD1. The CDR3 consists of 13 residues. J gave up 9 bases and V 4 bases, and 6 bases lay outside the gene matches. Germline lookup yields CDR1 KGHDR and CDR2 SFDVKD. Here the CDR3 DNA reads TGTGCCACCAGTGACTCGGGACAGGGAATGCAGTACTTC. Translation: CATSDSGQGMQYF.

This clone appeared many times. The chain combines TRBV20-1 with TRBJ2-1; TRBD1 agrees at 9 bases. The germline CDR1 and CDR2 sequences are DFQATT and SNEGSKA (reference sequence). The CDR3 is 16 amino acids. V lost 6 bases, J lost 8 bases, and 17 bases stayed unmatched. The CDR3 is CSAKNGWPDRGDEQFF. CDR3 nucleotide sequence: TGCAGTGCCAAGAACGGGTGGCCCGACAGGGGGGATGAGCAGTTCTTC.

This sequence joins TRBV7-3 and TRBJ2-3; D tentatively reads TRBD1 or TRBD2 (5 bases each). The CDR3 spans 15 residues. Trimming took 4 bases from V and 2 from J, leaving 13 bases between them. Per the germline V gene, CDR1 is SGHTA and CDR2 is FQGTGA. The CDR3 DNA is TGTGCCAGCAGCTCTGAGTGGGGGATCACAGATACGCAGTATTTT. As protein: CASSSEWGITDTQYF.

In this sample, this clone turned up many times. V usage is TRBV4-1 and J usage is TRBJ2-2; D not certain. Germline CDR1 reads MGHRA; CDR2 reads YSYEKL. The CDR3 contains 15 residues. Trimming cost V 4 bases and J 4 bases, with 13 bases left between them. CDR3 protein: CASSRGYQTTGELFF. The CDR3, as DNA: TGCGCCAGCAGCCGGGGATACCAGACCACCGGGGAGCTGTTTTTT.

In its sample, this clone was seen many times. The CDR3 loop is CASSERRTNSYNEQFF. Here the CDR3 DNA reads TGTGCCAGCAGTGAACGGCGTACCAACTCCTACAATGAGCAGTTCTTC. The rearrangement links TRBV2 to TRBJ2-1; no firm D call. This CDR3 has 16 residues. The germline gives CDR1 SNHLY, CDR2 FYNNEI. V was trimmed by 2 bases and J by 0 bases, leaving 11 bases between them. The whole variable domain, remainder taken from reference TRBV2 and TRBJ2-1, is EPEVTQTPSHQVTQMGQEVILRCVPISNHLYFYWYRQILGQKVEFLVSFYNNEISEKSEIFDDQFSVERPDGSNFTLKIRSTKLEDSAMYFCASSERRTNSYNEQFFGPGTRLTVL.

There are many counts of this clone. This rearrangement joins TRBV20-1 to TRBJ2-3; no clear D. The CDR3 runs to 14 residues. CDR1 is DFQATT and CDR2 is SNEGSKA in the germline V gene (reference sequence). Trimming stripped 0 bases from V and 1 base from J, with 8 bases between. CDR3 DNA sequence: TGCAGTGCTAGAGACGGCAGACGCACAGATACGCAGTATTTT. This encodes CSARDGRRTDTQYF.

This clone was observed at least ten times. The chain joins TRBV29-1 to TRBJ1-4; D call uncertain. Germline loops: CDR1 SQVTM, CDR2 ANQGSEA. This CDR3 spans 12 amino acids. V lost 7 bases and J lost 0, with 6 bases in between. This CDR3 reads CSAGTTNEKLFF. CDR3 DNA: TGCAGCGCCGGGACAACTAATGAAAAACTGTTTTTT.

This clone was counted many times. The chain links TRBV20-1 to TRBJ2-1; TRBD2 matches 7 bases. After removal of 1 base from V and 6 bases from J, the junction contained 6 bases not matched to a gene. Germline CDR1 and CDR2: DFQATT and SNEGSKA (reference sequence). The CDR3 loop spans 14 amino acids. CDR3 sequence reads: CSARAREIGNEQFF. In nucleotides, the CDR3 is TGCAGTGCTAGAGCGCGGGAGATAGGCAATGAGCAGTTCTTC.

This clone has a count of ten or more. The V and J genes are TRBV24-1 and TRBJ2-5; TRBD1 agrees at 7 bases. Germline CDR1 KGHDR, CDR2 SFDVKD. After removal of 4 bases from V and 5 bases from J, the junction contained 9 bases not matched to a gene. The CDR3 sequence is 15 residues long. As DNA, the CDR3 is TGTGCCACCAGTGACAAAGACAGGGTCGGGGAGACCCAGTACTTC. Translated: CATSDKDRVGETQYF.

This clone was detected many times. Other DNA sequences in the same sample also yield this CDR3. The gene calls are TRBV11-2 and TRBJ2-7; 10 bases align to TRBD2. Trimming removed 2 bases from V and 7 bases from J; junction bases left unmatched: 14. The V gene's germline CDR1 is SGHAT and CDR2 FQNNGV. The CDR3 runs 17 residues. The CDR3 DNA follows: TGTGCCAGCAGCTTACTACTAGCGGGACCTTCTGTGGGGGAGCAGTACTTC. Protein product: CASSLLLAGPSVGEQYF.

This sequence joins TRBV6-5 and TRBJ2-7, with D unresolved. The germline V gene encodes CDR1 MNHEY and CDR2 SVGAGI. Between the trimmed V and J ends, which lost 4 bases and 5 bases, there was a span of 18 bases. The CDR3 sequence is 15 residues long. This chain's CDR3 is CASSSVQVRVNEQYV. The CDR3 DNA is TGTGCCAGCAGTTCAGTGCAGGTCCGGGTCAACGAGCAGTACGTC.

In this sample, this clone turned up a few times. V and J are TRBV12-3 or TRBV12-4 and TRBJ2-7, with D perhaps TRBD2 (6 bases). The CDR3 has 12 residues. Trimming removed 4 bases at V and 3 bases at J, with 7 bases between. The chain's CDR3 is CASSWGLYEQYF. The CDR3 nucleotides are TGTGCCAGCAGTTGGGGACTCTACGAGCAGTACTTC.

V is TRBV7-9 and J is TRBJ2-2; possible D gene TRBD2, 5 bases. The CDR3 runs 15 residues. The germline gives CDR1 SEHNR, CDR2 FQNEAQ (reference sequence). Trimming shortened V by 3 bases and J by 2 bases, and 10 bases separated the two germline ends. The CDR3, as DNA: TGTGCCAGCAGCTTCGGGATCTCTAACACCGGGGAGCTGTTTTTT. It encodes CASSFGISNTGELFF.

In this sample, this clone turned up a few times. J is TRBJ2-7 and V is TRBV5-6; 12 bases align to TRBD1. J gave up 5 bases and V 5 bases, and 5 bases lay outside the gene matches. Germline V gene sequence: CDR1 SGHDT, CDR2 YYEEEE. The CDR3 runs 14 residues. Here the CDR3 reads CASRGQGASHEQYF. The CDR3 coding sequence is TGTGCCAGCAGGGGACAGGGGGCGTCCCACGAGCAGTACTTC.

This clone was observed at least ten times. The J gene is TRBJ2-7, the V gene TRBV7-8; D tentatively reads TRBD1 or TRBD2 (5 bases each). In germline, CDR1 is SGHVS, CDR2 FQNEAQ. V lost 0 bases, J lost 4 bases, and 13 bases lay in between. This CDR3 spans 15 amino acids. The CDR3 nucleotides are TGTGCCAGCAGCTTAGCGGGACCCCCCCAGTACGAGCAGTACTTC. It translates to CASSLAGPPQYEQYF.